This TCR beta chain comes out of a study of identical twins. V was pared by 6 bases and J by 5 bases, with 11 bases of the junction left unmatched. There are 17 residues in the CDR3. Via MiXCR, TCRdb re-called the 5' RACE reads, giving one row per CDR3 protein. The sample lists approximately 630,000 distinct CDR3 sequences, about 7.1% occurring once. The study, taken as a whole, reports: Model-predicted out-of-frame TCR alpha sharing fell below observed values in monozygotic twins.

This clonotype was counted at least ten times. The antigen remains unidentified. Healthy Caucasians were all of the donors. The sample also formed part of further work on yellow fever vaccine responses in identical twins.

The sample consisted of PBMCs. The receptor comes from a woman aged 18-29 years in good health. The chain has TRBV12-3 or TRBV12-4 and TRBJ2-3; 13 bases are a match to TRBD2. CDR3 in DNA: TGTGCCAGCAGACCCGGGACTAGCGGGGAGGTAGGAGATACGCAGTATTTT. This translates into CASRPGTSGEVGDTQYF.